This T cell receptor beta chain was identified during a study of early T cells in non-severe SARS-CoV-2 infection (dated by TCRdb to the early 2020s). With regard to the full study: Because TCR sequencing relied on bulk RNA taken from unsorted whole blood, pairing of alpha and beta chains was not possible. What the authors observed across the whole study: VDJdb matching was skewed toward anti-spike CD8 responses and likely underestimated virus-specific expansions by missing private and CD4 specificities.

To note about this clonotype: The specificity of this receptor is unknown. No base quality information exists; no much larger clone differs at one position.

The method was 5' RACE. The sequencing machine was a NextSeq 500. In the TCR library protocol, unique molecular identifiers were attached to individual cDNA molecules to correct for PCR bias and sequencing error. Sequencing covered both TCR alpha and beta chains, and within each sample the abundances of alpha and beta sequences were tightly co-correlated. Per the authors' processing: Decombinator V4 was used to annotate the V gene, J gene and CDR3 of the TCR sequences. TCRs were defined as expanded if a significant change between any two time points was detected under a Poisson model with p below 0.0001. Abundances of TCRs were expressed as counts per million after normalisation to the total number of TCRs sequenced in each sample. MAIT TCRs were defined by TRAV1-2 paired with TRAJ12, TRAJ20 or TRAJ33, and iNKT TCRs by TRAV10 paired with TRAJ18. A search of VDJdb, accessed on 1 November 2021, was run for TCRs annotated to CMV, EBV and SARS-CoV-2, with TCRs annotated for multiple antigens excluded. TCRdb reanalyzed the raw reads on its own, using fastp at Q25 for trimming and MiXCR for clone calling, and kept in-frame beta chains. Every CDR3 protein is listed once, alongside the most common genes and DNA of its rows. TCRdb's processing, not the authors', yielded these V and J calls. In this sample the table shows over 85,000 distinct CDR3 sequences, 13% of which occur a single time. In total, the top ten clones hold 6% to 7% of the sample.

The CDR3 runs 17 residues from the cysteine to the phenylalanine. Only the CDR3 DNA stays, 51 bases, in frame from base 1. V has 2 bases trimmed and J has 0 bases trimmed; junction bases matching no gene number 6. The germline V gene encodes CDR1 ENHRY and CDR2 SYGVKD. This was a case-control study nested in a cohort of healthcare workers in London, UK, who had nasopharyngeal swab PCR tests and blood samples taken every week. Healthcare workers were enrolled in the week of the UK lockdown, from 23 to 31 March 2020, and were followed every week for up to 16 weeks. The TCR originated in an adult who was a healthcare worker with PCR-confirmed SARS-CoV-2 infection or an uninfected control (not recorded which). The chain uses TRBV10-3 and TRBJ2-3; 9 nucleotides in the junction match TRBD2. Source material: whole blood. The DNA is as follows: TGTGCCATCAGTGAGGGGGTTAGCGGGAGCAGCACAGATACGCAGTATTTT. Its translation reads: CAISEGVSGSSTDTQYF.